The 28 T cell receptor beta chains in this list originate from one sample, sequenced in a study of blood T cell repertoires in COVID-19. The repertoire was sequenced with immunoSEQ multiplex PCR; TCRdb's copy has only in-frame clones and lacks some. The repertoire holds more than 300,000 clones, roughly 89% seen once, with roughly a tenth in the top ten. Sequences were obtained from PBMCs or T cells enriched from blood (not recorded which). All receptors derive from a woman in her thirties who had recovered from COVID-19.

V and J are TRBV5-6 and TRBJ1-6, with D possibly TRBD1 on 6 matching bases. CDR1 and CDR2 (germline): SGHDT, YYEEEE. CDR3 length equals 14 residues. Trimming left V 4 bases short and J 4 bases short, with 9 bases between. The CDR3 DNA reads TGTGCCAGCAGCCAGAGGGGGTATAATTCACCCCTCCACTTT. Its protein is CASSQRGYNSPLHF.

The V and J genes are TRBV2 and TRBJ2-3, with 9 bases identical to TRBD1. Germline V lookup: CDR1 SNHLY, CDR2 FYNNEI. The CDR3 extends over 16 amino acids. Losses at the gene ends were 9 bases for V and 6 bases for J; bases not matched to a gene: 16. CDR3 in amino acids: CARSGTGTEGSDTQYF. The CDR3 DNA reads as TGTGCCAGATCCGGGACAGGGACCGAAGGCTCGGATACGCAGTATTTT.

The chain recombines TRBV28 with TRBJ1-2; possibly TRBD1 for D (5 bases). V was shortened by 1 base and J by 4 bases, with 10 bases between the two germline ends. Germline V gene data show CDR1 as MDHEN and CDR2 as SYDVKM. This CDR3 region has 14 residues. DNA for the CDR3: TGTGCCAGCAGTTTATTGGGGCTGGCCTATGGCTACACCTTC. Translating gives CASSLLGLAYGYTF.

The chain has TRBV28 and TRBJ1-6; 7 bases fit TRBD1. The CDR3 length is 15 residues. Germline trimming cut 2 bases from V and 7 bases from J; bases unmatched to any gene: 5. CDR1 and CDR2 (germline): MDHEN, SYDVKM. CDR3 in amino acids: CASSLLAGQNSPLHF. The CDR3 nucleotides are TGTGCCAGCAGTTTACTGGCGGGACAGAATTCACCCCTCCACTTT.

The chain combines TRBV12-3 or TRBV12-4 with TRBJ2-7; the D is unclear. This CDR3 contains 12 residues. The germline V and J ends were trimmed by 3 bases and 5 bases, with 8 bases remaining between them. The CDR3 loop is CASSFSSNEQYF. DNA of the CDR3: TGTGCCAGCAGTTTCTCGAGCAACGAGCAGTACTTC.

The chain has TRBV5-1 and TRBJ1-5, with 8 positions matching TRBD1. Germline CDR1 is SGHRS and CDR2 is YFSETQ. The CDR3 spans 14 residues. The J segment lost 3 bases and the V segment lost 4 bases, leaving 3 bases of the junction unmatched. The chain's CDR3 is CASSPGQDNQPQHF. The CDR3 DNA sequence: TGCGCCAGCAGCCCGGGACAGGACAATCAGCCCCAGCATTTT.

The chain combines TRBV27 with TRBJ2-7; D is perhaps TRBD2 (6 bases). In germline, CDR1 is MNHEY, CDR2 SMNVEV (reference sequence). The V end was cut by 6 bases, the J end by 5 bases, with 8 bases between. The CDR3 covers 11 residues. CDR3 sequence reads: CASRDYNEQYF. The CDR3 DNA reads as TGTGCCAGCAGGGACTATAACGAGCAGTACTTC.

The rearrangement links TRBV27 to TRBJ1-1, with 9 bases that match TRBD1. Germline lookup yields CDR1 MNHEY and CDR2 SMNVEV (reference sequence). Trimming removed 4 bases from V and 10 bases from J; junction bases left unmatched: 4. This CDR3 is 12 amino acids long. CDR3 protein: CASSSTDRGAFF. CDR3 coding DNA: TGTGCCAGCAGTTCAACGGACAGGGGAGCTTTCTTT.

The chain is built from TRBV28 and TRBJ2-4; maybe TRBD2 (6 bases). The CDR3 totals 12 residues. V lost 8 bases and J 7 bases, leaving 12 bases between the germline ends. Germline V lookup: CDR1 MDHEN, CDR2 SYDVKM. The CDR3 nucleotides read TGTGCCAGCGGAGGGGAGGAGAACATTCAGTACTTC. Its protein is CASGGEENIQYF.

The chain couples TRBV6-2 or TRBV6-3 to TRBJ2-1, with D perhaps matching TRBD1 (5 bases). V lost 2 bases, J lost 7 bases, and 21 bases lay in between. Germline V gene sequence: CDR1 MNHEY, CDR2 SVGEGT. The length of the CDR3 is 17 residues. The CDR3 sequence is CASSYGAGPREWNEQFF. In DNA, the CDR3 is TGTGCCAGCAGTTACGGGGCAGGGCCCCGCGAGTGGAATGAGCAGTTCTTC.

V usage is TRBV28 and J usage is TRBJ1-4; tentatively, D is TRBD1 (5 bases). Looked up from germline, CDR1 is MDHEN and CDR2 is SYDVKM. V was cut by 6 bases and J by 4 bases, with 18 bases left in between. This CDR3 has 16 residues. CDR3 loop: CASSLLKGRGNEKLFF. The DNA of the CDR3 is TGTGCCAGCAGCCTTCTGAAGGGGCGCGGTAATGAAAAACTGTTTTTT.

The V and J genes are TRBV6-6 and TRBJ1-4, with 7 nucleotides matching TRBD1. The CDR3 runs to 14 residues. Germline V lookup: CDR1 MNHNY, CDR2 SVGAGI (reference sequence). V was clipped by 6 bases and J by 8 bases; unmatched bases: 9. The CDR3 region is CASRGAEGAEKLFF. Written as DNA, the CDR3 is TGTGCCAGCAGGGGGGCCGAGGGGGCGGAAAAACTGTTTTTT.

This clone was seen only a few times. The genes are TRBV4-1 and TRBJ1-2; 7 bases match TRBD1. Germline CDR1 and CDR2: MGHRA and YSYEKL. Trimming cost V 6 bases and J 2 bases; bases outside gene matches: 3. The CDR3 consists of 13 residues. In DNA form, the CDR3 reads TGCGCCAGCAGGAAGGGACAGAACTATGGCTACACCTTC. Translated, it gives CASRKGQNYGYTF.

V is TRBV7-9 and J is TRBJ2-2; 8 bases agree with TRBD1. In germline, CDR1 is SEHNR, CDR2 FQNEAQ (reference sequence). The V segment lost 6 bases and the J segment 3 bases; nucleotides outside the gene matches: 9. The length of the CDR3 is 16 residues. In nucleotides, the CDR3 is TGTGCCAGCAGTTACAACCCGACAGGGGACACCGGGGAGCTGTTTTTT. The encoded protein is CASSYNPTGDTGELFF.

The V call is TRBV27, the J call TRBJ2-5; 9 bases are shared with TRBD1. The CDR3 consists of 15 residues. Germline CDR1 and CDR2: MNHEY and SMNVEV (reference sequence). With 5 bases clipped from V and 2 bases from J, the junction kept 6 bases outside the gene matches. The CDR3 region is CASSLGTGSQETQYF. In DNA, the CDR3 is TGTGCCAGCAGTCTGGGGACAGGGAGTCAAGAGACCCAGTACTTC.

V gene TRBV3-1 (or the pseudogene TRBV3-2) combines with J gene TRBJ1-4, with 10 positions matching TRBD1. Trimming removed 2 bases from V and 8 bases from J; junction bases left unmatched: 5. Germline CDR1 and CDR2: LGHDT and YNNKEL (reference sequence). The length of the CDR3 is 15 residues. CDR3 nucleotides: TGTGCCAGCAGCCAACCGACAGGGGGCTGGGAAAAACTGTTTTTT. Translation gives CASSQPTGGWEKLFF.

The chain joins TRBV19 to TRBJ1-5; no definite D call. Germline V gives CDR1 LNHDA, CDR2 SQIVND (reference sequence). With 5 bases removed from V and 3 bases from J, the gap between germline ends came to 11 bases. This CDR3 comprises 14 residues. The CDR3: CASSDWNSNQPQHF. Here the CDR3 DNA reads TGTGCCAGTAGTGACTGGAACTCCAATCAGCCCCAGCATTTT. The variable domain in full, with the rest retrieved from reference TRBV19 and TRBJ1-5, is DGGITQSPKYLFRKEGQNVTLSCEQNLNHDAMYWYRQDPGQGLRLIYYSQIVNDFQKGDIAEGYSVSREKKESFPLTVTSAQKNPTAFYLCASSDWNSNQPQHFGDGTRLSIL.

CDR3 in DNA: TGTGCCAGCAGCCCGACAGGGGGCGGCTATGGCTACACCTTC. This gives the protein CASSPTGGGYGYTF. V and J are TRBV5-5 and TRBJ1-2; the match to TRBD1 covers 10 bases. The germline V gene has CDR1 SGHKS and CDR2 YYEKEE (reference sequence). After removal of 4 bases from V and 4 bases from J, the junction contained 4 bases not matched to a gene. There are 14 residues in the CDR3.

This clone has a single count. This chain joins TRBV3-1 (or the pseudogene TRBV3-2) and TRBJ2-3; 7 nucleotides agree with TRBD2. Germline V gene sequence: CDR1 LGHDT, CDR2 YNNKEL (reference sequence). After removal of 4 bases from V and 4 bases from J, the junction contained 8 bases not matched to a gene. This CDR3 spans 15 amino acids. CDR3 sequence reads: CASSPGLQNSDTQYF. The CDR3 bases are TGTGCCAGCAGCCCGGGACTACAGAATTCAGATACGCAGTATTTT.

The chain recombines TRBV29-1 with TRBJ1-1, with 7 positions matching TRBD1. In germline, CDR1 is SQVTM, CDR2 ANQGSEA. This CDR3 has 15 residues. The J segment lost 7 bases and the V segment lost 5 bases, leaving 16 bases of the junction unmatched. CDR3 protein: CSVRDRTNIEGEAFF. The DNA for the CDR3 is TGCAGCGTTCGGGACAGAACCAACATAGAGGGTGAAGCTTTCTTT.

The chain combines TRBV7-9 with TRBJ1-2; TRBD1 agrees at 10 bases. Losses at the gene ends were 4 bases for V and 6 bases for J; bases not matched to a gene: 11. Germline V gives CDR1 SEHNR, CDR2 FQNEAQ (reference sequence). This CDR3 has 16 residues. The CDR3, as DNA: TGTGCCAGCAGCTCTGGACAGGGGGGATTAATGGATGGCTACACCTTC. Protein product: CASSSGQGGLMDGYTF.

This chain uses TRBV10-3 with TRBJ2-5, with TRBD2 matching over 9 bases. The germline V gene has CDR1 ENHRY and CDR2 SYGVKD. The V and J ends lost 3 bases and 4 bases, in that order; junction bases with no gene match: 6. The CDR3 is 15 residues long. The CDR3 reads CAISESLAGRETQYF. CDR3 DNA sequence: TGTGCCATCAGTGAATCCCTAGCGGGGCGAGAGACCCAGTACTTC.

J is TRBJ2-1 and V is TRBV7-9; TRBD2 matches 7 bases. Looked up from germline, CDR1 is SEHNR and CDR2 is FQNEAQ (reference sequence). The CDR3 is 13 residues long. J lost 9 bases, V lost 1 base, and 3 bases had no gene match. The CDR3 loop reads CASSLDPSGEQFF. CDR3 sequence (DNA): TGTGCCAGCAGCTTAGATCCTAGCGGTGAGCAGTTCTTC.

V and J are TRBV18 and TRBJ2-1; a weak D match, TRBD1 (5 bases). The CDR3 is made up of 12 amino acids. The V end was cut by 6 bases, the J end by 8 bases, with 11 bases between. The germline CDR1 and CDR2 sequences are KGHSH and LQKENI. This CDR3 is CASSAKGDEQFF. CDR3 sequence (DNA): TGTGCCAGCTCCGCTAAAGGGGATGAGCAGTTCTTC.

The chain is built from TRBV7-2 and TRBJ1-1; D unclear. Trimming stripped 2 bases from V and 0 bases from J, with 10 bases between. The CDR3 sequence is 15 residues long. Germline CDR1 and CDR2: SGHTA and FQGNSA. CDR3 in amino acids: CASSLSSVLNTEAFF. Here the CDR3 DNA reads TGTGCCAGCAGCTTAAGTTCGGTCCTGAACACTGAAGCTTTCTTT.

This chain joins TRBV4-1 and TRBJ1-2, with D maybe TRBD1 (6 bases). V dropped 1 base and J dropped 8 bases, with 11 bases sitting between them. CDR1 is MGHRA and CDR2 is YSYEKL in the germline V gene. The CDR3 length is 13 residues. The CDR3 here is CASSQAGAGGYTF. Written as DNA, the CDR3 is TGCGCCAGCAGCCAAGCAGGGGCCGGGGGCTACACCTTC.

This clone occurred a few times. The chain employs TRBV10-3 and TRBJ2-2; D gene unclear. CDR1 is ENHRY and CDR2 is SYGVKD in the germline V gene. Trimming shortened V by 0 bases and J by 4 bases, and 12 bases separated the two germline ends. The CDR3 has 16 residues. The CDR3 loop reads CAISESRLVTTGELFF. The CDR3 coding sequence is TGTGCCATCAGTGAGTCGCGGCTAGTAACCACCGGGGAGCTGTTTTTT.

This clone has just one count. CDR3 amino acids: CATSDTDSAYGYTF. CDR3 coding DNA: TGTGCCACCAGTGATACCGACAGCGCATATGGCTACACCTTC. J is TRBJ1-2 and V is TRBV24-1; a possible D gene is TRBD1 (5 bases). Trimming took 3 bases from V and 5 from J, leaving 12 bases between them. CDR1 is KGHDR and CDR2 is SFDVKD in the germline V gene. This CDR3 has 14 residues.